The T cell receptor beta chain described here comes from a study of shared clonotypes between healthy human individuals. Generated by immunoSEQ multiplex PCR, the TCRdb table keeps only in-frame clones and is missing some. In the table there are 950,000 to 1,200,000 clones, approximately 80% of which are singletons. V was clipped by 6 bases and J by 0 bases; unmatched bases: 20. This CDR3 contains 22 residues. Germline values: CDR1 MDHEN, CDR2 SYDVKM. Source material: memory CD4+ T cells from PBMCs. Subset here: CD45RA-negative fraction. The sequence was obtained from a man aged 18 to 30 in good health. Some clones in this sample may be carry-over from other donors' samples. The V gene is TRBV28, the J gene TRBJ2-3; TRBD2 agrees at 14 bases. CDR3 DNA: TGTGCCAGCAGGGGGACTAGCGGGAGATTTTCGCTTAGTAGAGCTAGCACAGATACGCAGTATTTT. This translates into CASRGTSGRFSLSRASTDTQYF.